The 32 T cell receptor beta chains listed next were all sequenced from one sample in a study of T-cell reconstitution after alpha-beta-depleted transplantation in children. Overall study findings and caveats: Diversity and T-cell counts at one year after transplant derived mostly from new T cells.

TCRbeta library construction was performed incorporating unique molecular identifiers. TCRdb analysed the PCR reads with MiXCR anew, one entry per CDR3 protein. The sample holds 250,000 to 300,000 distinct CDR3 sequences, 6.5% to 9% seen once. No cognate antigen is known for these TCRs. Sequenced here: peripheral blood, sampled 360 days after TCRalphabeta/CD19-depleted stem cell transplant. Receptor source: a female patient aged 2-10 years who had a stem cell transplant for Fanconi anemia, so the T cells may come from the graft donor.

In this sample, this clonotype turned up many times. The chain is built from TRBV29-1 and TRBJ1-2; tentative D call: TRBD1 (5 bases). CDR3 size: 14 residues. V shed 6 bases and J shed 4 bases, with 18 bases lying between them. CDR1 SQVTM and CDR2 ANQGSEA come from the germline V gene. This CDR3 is CSVHGASEPYGYTF. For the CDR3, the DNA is TGCAGCGTCCACGGGGCCTCTGAACCCTATGGCTACACCTTC.

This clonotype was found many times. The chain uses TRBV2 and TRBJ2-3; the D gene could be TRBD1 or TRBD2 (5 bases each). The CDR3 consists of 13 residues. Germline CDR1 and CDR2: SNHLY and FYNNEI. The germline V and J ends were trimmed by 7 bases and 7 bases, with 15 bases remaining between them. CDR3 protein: CASTRDPWNTQYF. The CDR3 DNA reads TGTGCCAGCACCAGGGACCCGTGGAATACGCAGTATTTT.

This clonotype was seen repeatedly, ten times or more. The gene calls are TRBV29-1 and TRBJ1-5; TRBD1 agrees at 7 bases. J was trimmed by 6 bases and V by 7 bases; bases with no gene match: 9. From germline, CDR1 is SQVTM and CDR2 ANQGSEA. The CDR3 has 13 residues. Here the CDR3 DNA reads TGCAGCGCCCAACAGGGGAGGGGTCAGCCCCAGCATTTT. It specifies CSAQQGRGQPQHF.

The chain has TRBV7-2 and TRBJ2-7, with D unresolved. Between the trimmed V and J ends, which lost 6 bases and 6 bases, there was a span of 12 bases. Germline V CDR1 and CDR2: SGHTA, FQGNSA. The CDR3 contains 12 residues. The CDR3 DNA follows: TGTGCCAGCAGTTCCATGGGATTCGAGCAGTACTTC. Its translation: CASSSMGFEQYF.

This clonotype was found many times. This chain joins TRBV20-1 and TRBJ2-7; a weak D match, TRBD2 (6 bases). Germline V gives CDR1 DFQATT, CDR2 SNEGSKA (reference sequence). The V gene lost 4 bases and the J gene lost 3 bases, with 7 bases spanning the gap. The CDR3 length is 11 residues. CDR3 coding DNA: TGCAGTGCTATGGGGGGCTACGAGCAGTACTTC. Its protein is CSAMGGYEQYF.

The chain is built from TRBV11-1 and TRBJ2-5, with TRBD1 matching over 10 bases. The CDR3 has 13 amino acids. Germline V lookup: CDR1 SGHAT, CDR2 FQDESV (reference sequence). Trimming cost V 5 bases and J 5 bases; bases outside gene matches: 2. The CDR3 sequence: CASSPGQGETQYF. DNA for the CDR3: TGTGCCAGCAGCCCGGGACAGGGGGAGACCCAGTACTTC.

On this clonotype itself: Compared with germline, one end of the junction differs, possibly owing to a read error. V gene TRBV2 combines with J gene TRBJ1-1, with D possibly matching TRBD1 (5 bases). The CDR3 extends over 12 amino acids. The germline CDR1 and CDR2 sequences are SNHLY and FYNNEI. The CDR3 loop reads CAGRVTITEAFF. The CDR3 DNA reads TGTGCCGGCAGGGTTACCATTACCGAAGCTTTCTTT. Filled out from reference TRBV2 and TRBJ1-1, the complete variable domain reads EPEVTQTPSHQVTQMGQEVILRCVPISNHLYFYWYRQILGQKVEFLVSFYNNEISEKSEIFDDQFSVERPDGSNFTLKIRSTKLEDSAMYFCAGRVTITEAFFGQGTRLTVV.

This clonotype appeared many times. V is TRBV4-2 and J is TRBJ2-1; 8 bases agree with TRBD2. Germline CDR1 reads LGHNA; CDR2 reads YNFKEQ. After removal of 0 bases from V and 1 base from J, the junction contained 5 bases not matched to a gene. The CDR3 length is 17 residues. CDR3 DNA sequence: TGTGCCAGCAGCCAAGATTCGGGCGGGGGGTCCTACAATGAGCAGTTCTTC. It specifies CASSQDSGGGSYNEQFF.

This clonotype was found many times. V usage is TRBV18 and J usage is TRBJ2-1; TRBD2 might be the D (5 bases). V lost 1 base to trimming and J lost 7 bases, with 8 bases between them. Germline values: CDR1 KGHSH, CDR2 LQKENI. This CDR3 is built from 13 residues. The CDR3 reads CASSPLGGNEQFF. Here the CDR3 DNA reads TGTGCCAGCTCACCACTAGGCGGGAATGAGCAGTTCTTC.

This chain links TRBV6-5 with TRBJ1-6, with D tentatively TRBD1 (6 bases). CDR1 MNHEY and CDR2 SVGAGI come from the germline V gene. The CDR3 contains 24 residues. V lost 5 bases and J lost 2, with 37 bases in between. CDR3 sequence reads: CASSPRDRFTIGHLSAPYNSPLHF. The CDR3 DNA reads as TGTGCCAGCAGTCCGCGTGACAGGTTCACCATAGGGCACCTTAGCGCCCCCTATAATTCACCCCTCCACTTT.

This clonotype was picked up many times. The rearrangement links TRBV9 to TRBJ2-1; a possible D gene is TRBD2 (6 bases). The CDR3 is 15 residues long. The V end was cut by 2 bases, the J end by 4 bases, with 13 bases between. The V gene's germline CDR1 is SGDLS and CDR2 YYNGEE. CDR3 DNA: TGTGCCAGCAGCGTCGGTAGCGGCGATTACAATGAGCAGTTCTTC. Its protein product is CASSVGSGDYNEQFF.

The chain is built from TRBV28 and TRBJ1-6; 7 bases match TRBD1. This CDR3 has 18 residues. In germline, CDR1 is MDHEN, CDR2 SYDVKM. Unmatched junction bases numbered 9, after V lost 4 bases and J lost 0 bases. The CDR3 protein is CASSSNLQGSSYNSPLHF. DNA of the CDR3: TGTGCCAGCAGTTCCAACTTACAGGGGAGCTCCTATAATTCACCCCTCCACTTT.

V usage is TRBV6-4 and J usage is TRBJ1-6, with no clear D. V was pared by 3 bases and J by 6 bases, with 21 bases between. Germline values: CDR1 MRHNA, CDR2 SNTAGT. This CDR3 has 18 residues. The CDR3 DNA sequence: TGTGCCAGCAGTGATATGAAGGGAACGGCCGGATTTAATTCACCCCTCCACTTT. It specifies CASSDMKGTAGFNSPLHF.

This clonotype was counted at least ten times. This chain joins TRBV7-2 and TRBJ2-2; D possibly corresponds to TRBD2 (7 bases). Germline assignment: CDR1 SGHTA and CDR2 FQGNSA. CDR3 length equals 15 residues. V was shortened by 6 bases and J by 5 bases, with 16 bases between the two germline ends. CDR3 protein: CASRPGLGGTGELFF. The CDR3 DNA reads TGTGCCAGCAGACCCGGACTAGGGGGGACCGGGGAGCTGTTTTTT.

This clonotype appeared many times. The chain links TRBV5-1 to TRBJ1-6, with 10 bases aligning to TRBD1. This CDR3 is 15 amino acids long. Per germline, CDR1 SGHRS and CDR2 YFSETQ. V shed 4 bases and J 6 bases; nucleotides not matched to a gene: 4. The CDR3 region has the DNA TGCGCCAGCAGCACCCGGGACAGGGGTAATTCACCCCTCCACTTT. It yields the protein CASSTRDRGNSPLHF.

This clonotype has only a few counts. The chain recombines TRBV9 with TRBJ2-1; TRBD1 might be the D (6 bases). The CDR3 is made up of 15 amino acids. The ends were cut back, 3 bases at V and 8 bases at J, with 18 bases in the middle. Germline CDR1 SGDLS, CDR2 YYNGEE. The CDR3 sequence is CASSEGVVPSYEQFF. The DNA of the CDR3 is TGTGCCAGCAGCGAGGGGGTAGTGCCTTCATATGAGCAGTTCTTC.

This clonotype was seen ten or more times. As DNA, the CDR3 is TGTGCCAGCAGTTTCTTTAGTTCCTACGAGCAGTACTTC. Amino acids: CASSFFSSYEQYF. V gene TRBV27 combines with J gene TRBJ2-7; D not resolved. V was clipped by 3 bases and J by 1 base, with 7 bases between them. The CDR3 totals 13 residues. Per germline, CDR1 MNHEY and CDR2 SMNVEV (reference sequence).

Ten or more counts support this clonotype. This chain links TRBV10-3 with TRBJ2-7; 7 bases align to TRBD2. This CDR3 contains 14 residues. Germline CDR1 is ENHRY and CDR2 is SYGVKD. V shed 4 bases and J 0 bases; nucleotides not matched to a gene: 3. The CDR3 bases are TGTGCCATCAGTGGCGGGAGCAGCTCCTACGAGCAGTACTTC. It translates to CAISGGSSSYEQYF.

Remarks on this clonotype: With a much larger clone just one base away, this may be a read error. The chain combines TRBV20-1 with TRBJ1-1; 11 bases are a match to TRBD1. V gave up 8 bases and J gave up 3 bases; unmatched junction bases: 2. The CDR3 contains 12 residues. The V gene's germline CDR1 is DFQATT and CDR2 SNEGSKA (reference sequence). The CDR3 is CSWGQGDTEAFF. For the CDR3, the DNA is TGCAGTTGGGGACAGGGGGACACTGAAGCTTTCTTT.

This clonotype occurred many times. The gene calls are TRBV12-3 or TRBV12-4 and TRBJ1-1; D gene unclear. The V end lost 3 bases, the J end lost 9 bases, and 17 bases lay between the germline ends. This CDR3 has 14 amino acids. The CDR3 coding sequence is TGTGCCAGCAGTTTTCTGTTGAGCGAACACCAAGCTTTCTTT. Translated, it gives CASSFLLSEHQAFF.

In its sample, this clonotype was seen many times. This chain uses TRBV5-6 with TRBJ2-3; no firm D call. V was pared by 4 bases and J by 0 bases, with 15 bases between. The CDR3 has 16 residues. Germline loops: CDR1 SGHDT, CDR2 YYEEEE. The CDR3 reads CASSNLDLYSTDTQYF. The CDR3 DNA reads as TGTGCCAGCAGCAATCTTGACTTGTATAGCACAGATACGCAGTATTTT. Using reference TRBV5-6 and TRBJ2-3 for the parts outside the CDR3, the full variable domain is DAGVTQSPTHLIKTRGQQVTLRCSPKSGHDTVSWYQQALGQGPQFIFQYYEEEERQRGNFPDRFSGHQFPNYSSELNVNALLLGDSALYLCASSNLDLYSTDTQYFGPGTRLTVL.

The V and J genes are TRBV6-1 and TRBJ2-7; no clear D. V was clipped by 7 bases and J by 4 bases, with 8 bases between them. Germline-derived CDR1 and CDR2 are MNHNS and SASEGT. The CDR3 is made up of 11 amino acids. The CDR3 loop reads CASTWGYEQYV. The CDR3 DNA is TGTGCCAGCACGTGGGGTTACGAGCAGTACGTC.

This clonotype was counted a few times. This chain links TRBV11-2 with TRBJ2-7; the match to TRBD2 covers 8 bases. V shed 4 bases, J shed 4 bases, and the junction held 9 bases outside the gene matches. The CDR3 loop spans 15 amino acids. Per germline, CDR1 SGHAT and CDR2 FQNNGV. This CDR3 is CASSSPSGLVYEQYV. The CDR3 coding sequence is TGTGCCAGCAGCTCCCCCTCGGGACTAGTGTACGAGCAGTACGTC.

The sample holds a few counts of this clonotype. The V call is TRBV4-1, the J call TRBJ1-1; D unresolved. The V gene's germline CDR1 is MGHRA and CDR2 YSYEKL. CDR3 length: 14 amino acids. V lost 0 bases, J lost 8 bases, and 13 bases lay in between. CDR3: CASSQDATVQEAFF. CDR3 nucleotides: TGCGCCAGCAGCCAAGACGCAACAGTCCAAGAAGCTTTCTTT.

CDR3: CATSRSSGGLNEQFF. CDR3 nucleotide sequence: TGCGCCACGTCCAGATCTAGCGGGGGGTTGAATGAGCAGTTCTTC. The chain employs TRBV10-1 and TRBJ2-1, with 11 nucleotides matching TRBD2. The length of the CDR3 is 15 residues. Trimming at V came to 10 bases and at J to 7 bases, leaving 12 bases not matched to a gene. CDR1 and CDR2 from the germline V gene are WNHNN and SYGVQD (reference sequence).

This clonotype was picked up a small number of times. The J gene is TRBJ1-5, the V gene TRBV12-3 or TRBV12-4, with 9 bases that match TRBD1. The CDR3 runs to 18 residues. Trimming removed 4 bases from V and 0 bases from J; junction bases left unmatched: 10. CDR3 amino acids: CASSSGTGWGNSNQPQHF. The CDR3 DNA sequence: TGTGCCAGCAGTTCAGGGACAGGGTGGGGTAATAGCAATCAGCCCCAGCATTTT.

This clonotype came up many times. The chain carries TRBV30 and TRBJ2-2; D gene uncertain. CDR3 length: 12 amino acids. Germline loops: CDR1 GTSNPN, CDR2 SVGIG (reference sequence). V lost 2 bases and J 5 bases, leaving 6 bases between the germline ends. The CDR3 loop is CAWSRWTGELFF. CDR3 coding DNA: TGTGCCTGGAGTCGGTGGACCGGGGAGCTGTTTTTT.

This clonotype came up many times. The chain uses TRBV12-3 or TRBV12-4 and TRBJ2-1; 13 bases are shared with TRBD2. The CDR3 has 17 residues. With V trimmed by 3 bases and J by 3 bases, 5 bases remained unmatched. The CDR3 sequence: CASSFAGTSGVYNEQFF. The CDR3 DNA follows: TGTGCCAGCAGTTTCGCCGGGACTAGCGGGGTCTACAATGAGCAGTTCTTC.

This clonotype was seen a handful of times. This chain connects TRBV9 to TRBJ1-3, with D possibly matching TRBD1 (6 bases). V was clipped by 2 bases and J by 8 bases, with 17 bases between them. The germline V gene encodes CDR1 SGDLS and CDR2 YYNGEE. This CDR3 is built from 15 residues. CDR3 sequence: CASSVSNGGHHTIYF. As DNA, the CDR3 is TGTGCCAGCAGCGTTTCGAATGGGGGACATCACACCATATATTTT.

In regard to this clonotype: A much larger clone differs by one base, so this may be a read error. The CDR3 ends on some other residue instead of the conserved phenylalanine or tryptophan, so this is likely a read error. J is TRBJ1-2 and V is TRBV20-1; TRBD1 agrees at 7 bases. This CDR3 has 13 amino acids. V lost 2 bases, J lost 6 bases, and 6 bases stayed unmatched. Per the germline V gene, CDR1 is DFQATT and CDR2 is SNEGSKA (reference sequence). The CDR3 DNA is TGCAGTGCTAGATCGGGACAGTTGGATGGCTACACCTAC. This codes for CSARSGQLDGYTY.

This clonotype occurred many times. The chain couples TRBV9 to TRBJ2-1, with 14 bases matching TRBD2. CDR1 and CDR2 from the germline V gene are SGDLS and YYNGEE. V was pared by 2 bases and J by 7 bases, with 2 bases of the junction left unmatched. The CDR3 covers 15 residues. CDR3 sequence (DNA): TGTGCCAGCAGCGTTAGACTAGCGGGGGGGAATGAGCAGTTCTTC. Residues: CASSVRLAGGNEQFF.

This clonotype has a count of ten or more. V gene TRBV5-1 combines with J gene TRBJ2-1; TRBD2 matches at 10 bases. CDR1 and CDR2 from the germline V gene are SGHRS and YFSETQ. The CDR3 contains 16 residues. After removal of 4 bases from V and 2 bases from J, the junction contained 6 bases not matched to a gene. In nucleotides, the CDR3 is TGCGCCAGCAGCAGACTCGGACTAGCGGCCTACAATGAGCAGTTCTTC. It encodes CASSRLGLAAYNEQFF.